Ten or more counts support the clone carrying this TCR beta chain. Antigen unknown. The record originates from a study of early T cells in non-severe SARS-CoV-2 infection. The overall study: Sequencing targeted bulk RNA from unsorted whole blood, leaving chains unpaired.

Unique molecular identifiers (one per individual cDNA molecule) were attached. TCRdb analysed the 5' RACE reads with MiXCR anew, one entry per CDR3 protein. The sample consists of tens of thousands of distinct CDR3 sequences, 8.5% to 10% of them appearing once. The CDR3 runs 14 residues. Losses at the gene ends were 2 bases for V and 4 bases for J; bases not matched to a gene: 2. Study-wide results and caveats: The VDJdb matching leaned toward anti-spike CD8 responses and overlooked private and CD4 specificities.

Sequences were obtained from whole blood. This receptor was obtained from an adult who was a healthcare worker with PCR-confirmed SARS-CoV-2 infection or an uninfected control (not recorded which). The chain links TRBV23-1 to TRBJ2-7, with TRBD1 identical over 10 bases. TRBV23-1 counts as an open reading frame of uncertain function. The CDR3: CASSQAGQGYEQYF. The CDR3 region has the DNA TGCGCCAGCAGTCAAGCGGGACAGGGGTACGAGCAGTACTTC.